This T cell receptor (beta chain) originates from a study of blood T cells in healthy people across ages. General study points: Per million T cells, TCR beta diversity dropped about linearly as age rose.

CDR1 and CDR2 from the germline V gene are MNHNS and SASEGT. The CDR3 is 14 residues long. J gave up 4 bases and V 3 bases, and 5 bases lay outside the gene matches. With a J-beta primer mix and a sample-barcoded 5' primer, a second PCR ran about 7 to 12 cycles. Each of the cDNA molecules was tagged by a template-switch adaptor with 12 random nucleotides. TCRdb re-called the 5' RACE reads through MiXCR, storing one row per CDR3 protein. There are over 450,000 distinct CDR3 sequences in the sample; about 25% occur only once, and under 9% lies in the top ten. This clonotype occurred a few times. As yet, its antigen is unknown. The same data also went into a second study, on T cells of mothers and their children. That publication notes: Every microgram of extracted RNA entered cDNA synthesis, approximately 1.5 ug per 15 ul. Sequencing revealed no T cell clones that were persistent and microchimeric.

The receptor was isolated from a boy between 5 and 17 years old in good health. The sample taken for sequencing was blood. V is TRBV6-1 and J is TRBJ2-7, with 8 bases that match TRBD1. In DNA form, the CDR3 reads TGTGCCAGCAGTGAGGACAGGGAGGCGTACGAGCAGTACTTC. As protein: CASSEDREAYEQYF.